The sequence of this T cell receptor beta chain was determined in a study of blood T cells in healthy people across ages. At the level of the study: With template switching, about one barcoded beta molecule was captured per two T cells. Study-level results: Researchers deemed the diversity estimates from one million T cells underestimates. Donor CMV infection status was unknown, possibly confounding age-related changes in expanded clonotypes.

The germline V gene has CDR1 ENHRY and CDR2 SYGVKD. The CDR3 length is 16 residues. With a J-beta primer mix and a sample-barcoded 5' primer, a second PCR ran roughly 6 to 12 cycles. TCRdb independently ran MiXCR on the 5' RACE reads; one entry per CDR3 protein. The sample lists about 1.8 million distinct CDR3 sequences; 40% to 55% were seen once. To note about this clonotype: Its specificity is not known.

Each donor supplied ten milliliters of peripheral blood. This chain uses TRBV10-3 with TRBJ2-1; 10 bases align to TRBD2. The end of the DNA aligns better with TRBJ2-7, so the J call may be wrong. The material sequenced was blood. The source is a woman in her thirties or forties in good health. The CDR3 DNA reads TGTGCCATCAGGGCAACTAGCGGGGACTCCTACAATGAGCAGTACTTC. It translates to CAIRATSGDSYNEQYF.